This T cell receptor beta chain derives from a study of blood T cells in healthy people across ages. The CDR3 length is 18 residues. Sample-barcoded 5' priming and a J-beta primer mix drove a second PCR of about 6 to 12 cycles. The authors tagged each cDNA molecule using a template-switch adaptor with 12 random nucleotides. TCRdb independently ran MiXCR on the 5' RACE reads; one entry per CDR3 protein. This sample has some 1,500,000 distinct CDR3 sequences, with roughly 43% found just once. V and J are TRBV21-1 and TRBJ2-1; the D call TRBD2 from the table was never checked on the DNA. The DNA end lines up better with TRBJ2-7; the J call may be wrong. TRBV21-1 is annotated as a pseudogene. The clonotype originates from a young woman in good health. The material sequenced was blood. CDR3 nucleotides: TGTGCCAGCAGCGGGACTAGCGGGAGGCCCTACTCCTACAATGAGCAGTACTTC. Its protein product is CASSGTSGRPYSYNEQYF.